This T cell receptor beta chain was observed in a study of shared clonotypes between healthy human individuals. Execution of the assay was at deep level. Assay used: immunoSEQ multiplex PCR; TCRdb lists only in-frame clones, some missing. This sample has fewer than 3 million clones; under 95% occur once, and the top ten carry 0.37%. With 6 bases removed from V and 0 bases from J, the gap between germline ends came to 13 bases. This CDR3 has 15 amino acids. From germline, CDR1 is MNHNY and CDR2 SVGAGI (reference sequence). This sequence originates from a man aged 18 to 30 in good health. Some clones in this sample may be carry-over from other donors' samples. The source material was naive CD4+ T cells from PBMCs. Subset reported: CD45RA+ positively selected. V and J are TRBV6-6 and TRBJ2-3; a weak D match, TRBD1 (6 bases). The CDR3, as DNA: TGTGCCAGCAGGGATACAGGGAGAAGCACAGATACGCAGTATTTT. Protein sequence: CASRDTGRSTDTQYF.